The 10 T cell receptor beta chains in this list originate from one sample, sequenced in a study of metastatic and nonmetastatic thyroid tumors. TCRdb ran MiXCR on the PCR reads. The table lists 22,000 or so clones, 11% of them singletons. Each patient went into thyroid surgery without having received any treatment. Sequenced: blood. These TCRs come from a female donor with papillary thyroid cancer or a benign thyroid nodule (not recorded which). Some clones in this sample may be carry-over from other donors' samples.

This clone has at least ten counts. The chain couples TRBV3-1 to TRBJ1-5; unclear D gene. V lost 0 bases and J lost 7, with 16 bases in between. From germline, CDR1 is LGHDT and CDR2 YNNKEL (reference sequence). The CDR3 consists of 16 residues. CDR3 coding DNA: TGTGCCAGCAGCCAAGAGGCATTCGGAGTGGGACAGCCCCAGCATTTT. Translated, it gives CASSQEAFGVGQPQHF.

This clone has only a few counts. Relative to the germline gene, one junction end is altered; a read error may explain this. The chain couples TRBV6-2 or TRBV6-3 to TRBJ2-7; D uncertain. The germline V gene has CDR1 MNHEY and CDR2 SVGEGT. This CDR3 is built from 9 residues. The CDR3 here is CASSIEQYF. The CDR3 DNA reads TGCGCCAGCAGCATCGAGCAGTACTTC.

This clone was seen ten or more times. The CDR3 loop reads CASSVPGTSGSTYNEQFF. As DNA, the CDR3 is TGTGCCAGCAGCGTTCCCGGGACTAGCGGGAGCACCTACAATGAGCAGTTCTTC. This chain joins TRBV11-2 and TRBJ2-1; 14 bases are a match to TRBD2. The CDR3 has 18 amino acids. Germline lookup yields CDR1 SGHAT and CDR2 FQNNGV. The junction had 8 bases not matched to a gene; V was cut back by 5 bases and J by 2 bases.

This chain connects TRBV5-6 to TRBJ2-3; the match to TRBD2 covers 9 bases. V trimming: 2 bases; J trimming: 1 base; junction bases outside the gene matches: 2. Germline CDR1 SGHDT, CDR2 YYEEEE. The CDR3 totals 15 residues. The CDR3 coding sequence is TGTGCCAGCAGCTTCGGCGGGAGGGGCACAGATACGCAGTATTTT. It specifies CASSFGGRGTDTQYF. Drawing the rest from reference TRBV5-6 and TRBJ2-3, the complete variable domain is DAGVTQSPTHLIKTRGQQVTLRCSPKSGHDTVSWYQQALGQGPQFIFQYYEEEERQRGNFPDRFSGHQFPNYSSELNVNALLLGDSALYLCASSFGGRGTDTQYFGPGTRLTVL.

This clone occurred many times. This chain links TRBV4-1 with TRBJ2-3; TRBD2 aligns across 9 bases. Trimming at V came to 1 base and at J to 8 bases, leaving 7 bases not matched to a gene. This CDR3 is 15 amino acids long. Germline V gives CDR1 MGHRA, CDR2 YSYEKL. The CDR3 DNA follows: TGCGCCAGCAGCCAAGCCGGCGGGAGGGGGGGTACGCAGTATTTT. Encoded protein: CASSQAGGRGGTQYF.

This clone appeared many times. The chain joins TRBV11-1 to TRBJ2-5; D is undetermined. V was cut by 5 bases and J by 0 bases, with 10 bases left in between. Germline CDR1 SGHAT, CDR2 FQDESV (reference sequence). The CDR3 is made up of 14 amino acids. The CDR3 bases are TGTGCCAGCAGCGCTGACACCTACCAAGAGACCCAGTACTTC. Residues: CASSADTYQETQYF.

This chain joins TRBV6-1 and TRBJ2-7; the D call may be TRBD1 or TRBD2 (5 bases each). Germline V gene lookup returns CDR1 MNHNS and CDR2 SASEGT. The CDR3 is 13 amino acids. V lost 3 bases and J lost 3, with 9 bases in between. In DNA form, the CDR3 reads TGTGCCAGCAGTGATGAGGGGCACTACGAGCAGTACTTC. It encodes CASSDEGHYEQYF.

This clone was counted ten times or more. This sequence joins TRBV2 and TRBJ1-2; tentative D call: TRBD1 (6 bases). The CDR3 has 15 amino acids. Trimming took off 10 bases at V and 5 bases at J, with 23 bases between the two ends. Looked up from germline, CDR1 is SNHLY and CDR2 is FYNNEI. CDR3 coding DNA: TGTGCCAACTACTTCTTCACGGGACATCCTTATGGCTACACCTTC. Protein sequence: CANYFFTGHPYGYTF. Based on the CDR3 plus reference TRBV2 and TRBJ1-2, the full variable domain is EPEVTQTPSHQVTQMGQEVILRCVPISNHLYFYWYRQILGQKVEFLVSFYNNEISEKSEIFDDQFSVERPDGSNFTLKIRSTKLEDSAMYFCANYFFTGHPYGYTFGSGTRLTVV.

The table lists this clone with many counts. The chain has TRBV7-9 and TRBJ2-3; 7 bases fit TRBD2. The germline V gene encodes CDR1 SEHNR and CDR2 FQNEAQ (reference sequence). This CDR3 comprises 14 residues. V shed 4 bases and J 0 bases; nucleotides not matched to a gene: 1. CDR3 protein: CASSSGLSTDTQYF. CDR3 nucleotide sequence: TGTGCCAGCAGCTCGGGACTAAGCACAGATACGCAGTATTTT.

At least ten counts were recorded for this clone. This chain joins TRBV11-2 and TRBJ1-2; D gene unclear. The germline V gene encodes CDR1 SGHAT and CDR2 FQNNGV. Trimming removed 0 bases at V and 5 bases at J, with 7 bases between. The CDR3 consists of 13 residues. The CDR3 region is CASSLDPGYGYTF. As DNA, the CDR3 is TGTGCCAGCAGCTTAGATCCGGGGTATGGCTACACCTTC.